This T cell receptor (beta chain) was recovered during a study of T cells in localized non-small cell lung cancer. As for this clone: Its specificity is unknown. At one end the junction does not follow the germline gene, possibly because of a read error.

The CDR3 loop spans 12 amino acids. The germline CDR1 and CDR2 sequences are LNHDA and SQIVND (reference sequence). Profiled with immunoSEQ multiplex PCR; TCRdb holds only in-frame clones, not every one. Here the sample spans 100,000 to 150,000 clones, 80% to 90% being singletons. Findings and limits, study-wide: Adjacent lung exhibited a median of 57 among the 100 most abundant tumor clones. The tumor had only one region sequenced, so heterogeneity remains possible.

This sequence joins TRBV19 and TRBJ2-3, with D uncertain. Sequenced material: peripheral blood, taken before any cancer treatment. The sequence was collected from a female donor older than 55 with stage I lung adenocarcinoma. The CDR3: CASSIGVDTRYF. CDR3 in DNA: TGTGCCAGTAGTATAGGGGTGGATACGCGGTATTTT.